This entry lists 16 T cell receptor beta chains sequenced from one sample in a study of identical twins. From the 5' RACE reads, TCRdb called clonotypes with MiXCR, one entry per CDR3 protein. The sample includes 420,000 or so distinct CDR3 sequences, about a fifth seen only once; the top ten take 12%. The sample taken for sequencing was naive T cells sorted from blood. The source of these receptors is a man between 45 and 60 years old in good health.

The V call is TRBV11-2, the J call TRBJ2-2; TRBD1 matches 7 bases. After removal of 6 bases from V and 2 bases from J, the junction contained 18 bases not matched to a gene. The CDR3 covers 19 residues. Looked up from germline, CDR1 is SGHAT and CDR2 is FQNNGV. The CDR3 loop reads CASRRAPTHTGANTGELFF. The DNA of the CDR3 is TGTGCCAGCAGAAGAGCTCCGACGCACACAGGGGCAAACACCGGGGAGCTGTTTTTT.

The chain couples TRBV11-2 to TRBJ2-1; either TRBD1 or TRBD2 may supply D (5 bases each). V lost 5 bases to trimming and J lost 4 bases, with 15 bases between them. This CDR3 is built from 15 residues. Germline-derived CDR1 and CDR2 are SGHAT and FQNNGV. The CDR3 bases are TGTGCCAGCAGCCTGGGGGTGCCACAATACAATGAGCAGTTCTTC. Amino acid sequence: CASSLGVPQYNEQFF.

The chain uses TRBV24-1 and TRBJ2-1, with 13 bases matching TRBD2. The CDR3 has 18 residues. Germline-derived CDR1 and CDR2 are KGHDR and SFDVKD. The trim removed 7 bases at V and 9 bases at J, leaving 17 bases unmatched. This chain's CDR3 is CATRDELAGGPSTGEQFF. CDR3 DNA sequence: TGTGCCACCAGGGACGAACTAGCGGGAGGGCCTTCCACCGGTGAGCAGTTCTTC.

Only one count was recorded for this clonotype. This sequence joins TRBV28 and TRBJ2-7; no reliable D call. Trimming pared 5 bases from V and 0 bases from J, leaving 14 bases between. This CDR3 is built from 15 residues. Germline V gene data show CDR1 as MDHEN and CDR2 as SYDVKM. CDR3 loop: CASSPGGRTSYEQYF. Here the CDR3 DNA reads TGTGCCAGCAGTCCCGGCGGCCGGACCTCCTACGAGCAGTACTTC.

The chain employs TRBV20-1 and TRBJ2-5; D is perhaps TRBD1 (5 bases). V lost 7 bases to trimming and J lost 5 bases, with 17 bases between them. Germline V gene data show CDR1 as DFQATT and CDR2 as SNEGSKA (reference sequence). This CDR3 comprises 13 residues. The CDR3 sequence is CSVVGVRQETQYF. CDR3 bases: TGCAGTGTCGTTGGCGTCAGACAGGAGACCCAGTACTTC.

This clonotype has ten or more counts. V gene TRBV29-1 combines with J gene TRBJ2-1; 8 bases align to TRBD1. V was clipped by 7 bases and J by 5 bases; unmatched bases: 10. This CDR3 contains 14 residues. Germline-derived CDR1 and CDR2 are SQVTM and ANQGSEA. The CDR3 loop is CSGTGRGVHNEQFF. CDR3 nucleotides: TGCAGCGGGACAGGGAGAGGGGTACACAATGAGCAGTTCTTC.

The V gene is TRBV7-2, the J gene TRBJ2-7; maybe TRBD2 (5 bases). Per the germline V gene, CDR1 is SGHTA and CDR2 is FQGNSA. This CDR3 is built from 16 residues. V was clipped by 5 bases and J by 2 bases, with 19 bases between them. Written as DNA, the CDR3 is TGTGCCAGCAGCGCCCGTGATGGCGGGTCAACCTACGAGCAGTACTTC. This gives the protein CASSARDGGSTYEQYF.

This clonotype has only a few counts. V and J are TRBV4-3 and TRBJ2-2, with D unresolved. The V gene lost 0 bases and the J gene lost 5 bases, with 13 bases spanning the gap. Germline loops: CDR1 LGHNA, CDR2 YSLEER. The CDR3 covers 16 residues. Written as DNA, the CDR3 is TGCGCCAGCAGCCAAGACCACCAACGAACGACCGGGGAGCTGTTTTTT. The encoded protein is CASSQDHQRTTGELFF.

The CDR3 protein is CASRPTGQFTDTQYF. CDR3 nucleotides: TGTGCCAGTAGGCCGACGGGACAGTTCACAGATACGCAGTATTTT. The chain joins TRBV19 to TRBJ2-3, with 7 positions matching TRBD1. Trimming at V came to 6 bases and at J to 2 bases, leaving 8 bases not matched to a gene. Germline V gives CDR1 LNHDA, CDR2 SQIVND (reference sequence). The CDR3 length is 15 residues.

Points on this clonotype: It may be a read error: a sequence one base away is much more abundant. J is TRBJ2-7 and V is TRBV28; 7 positions match TRBD2. Germline assignment: CDR1 MDHEN and CDR2 SYDVKM. The junction had 13 bases not matched to a gene; V was cut back by 6 bases and J by 5 bases. The CDR3 is 15 amino acids. The CDR3 DNA is TGTGCCAGCAGCTTCGAGGTACTAGCGTACAACGAGCAGTACTTC. This encodes CASSFEVLAYNEQYF.

This clonotype showed up many times. The chain carries TRBV15 and TRBJ2-5; D may be TRBD2 (5 bases). Trimming pared 3 bases from V and 5 bases from J, leaving 10 bases between. CDR1 and CDR2 from the germline V gene are LNHNV and YYDKDF (reference sequence). The CDR3 consists of 13 residues. CDR3 DNA: TGTGCCACCAGCAGTATCGGGATCGAGACCCAGTACTTC. Residues: CATSSIGIETQYF. The full variable domain, completed using reference TRBV15 and TRBJ2-5, is DAMVIQNPRYQVTQFGKPVTLSCSQTLNHNVMYWYQQKSSQAPKLLFHYYDKDFNNEADTPDNFQSRRPNTSFCFLDIRSPGLGDTAMYLCATSSIGIETQYFGPGTRLLVL.

The V and J genes are TRBV7-2 and TRBJ1-5; TRBD1 aligns across 9 bases. Germline V gene sequence: CDR1 SGHTA, CDR2 FQGNSA. Unmatched junction bases numbered 9, after V lost 6 bases and J lost 6 bases. The CDR3 consists of 15 residues. The CDR3 region has the DNA TGTGCCAGCAGTCGAGGGGGACAGGGTGTTCAGCCCCAGCATTTT. This sequence encodes CASSRGGQGVQPQHF.

This clonotype was counted a few times. V is TRBV24-1 and J is TRBJ2-7, with D perhaps assigned TRBD1 or TRBD2 (5 bases each). CDR3 length: 14 amino acids. The ends were cut back, 2 bases at V and 3 bases at J, with 10 bases in the middle. Germline V gene data show CDR1 as KGHDR and CDR2 as SFDVKD. The DNA for the CDR3 is TGTGCCACCAGTGATTCGGGACGGTTCTACGAGCAGTACTTC. Translation gives CATSDSGRFYEQYF.

This rearrangement joins TRBV4-3 to TRBJ2-1; unclear D gene. Germline loops: CDR1 LGHNA, CDR2 YSLEER. The germline V and J ends were trimmed by 0 bases and 10 bases, with 13 bases remaining between them. The CDR3 runs to 14 residues. DNA of the CDR3: TGCGCCAGCAGCCAAGAGGCCTCCCCCAGGGAGCAGTTCTTC. It yields the protein CASSQEASPREQFF.

The V and J genes are TRBV12-3 or TRBV12-4 and TRBJ2-5; D is unresolved. The CDR3 is 13 amino acids. V was pared by 2 bases and J by 3 bases, with 7 bases between. The CDR3 protein is CASSLSQKETQYF. The DNA of the CDR3 is TGTGCCAGCAGTTTATCCCAAAAAGAGACCCAGTACTTC.

The rearrangement joins TRBV20-1 to TRBJ2-7; D not resolved. CDR3 size: 13 residues. V was cut by 0 bases and J by 3 bases, with 9 bases left in between. Germline values: CDR1 DFQATT, CDR2 SNEGSKA (reference sequence). CDR3 sequence: CSARDPDFYEQYF. As DNA, the CDR3 is TGCAGTGCTAGAGATCCAGACTTCTACGAGCAGTACTTC.